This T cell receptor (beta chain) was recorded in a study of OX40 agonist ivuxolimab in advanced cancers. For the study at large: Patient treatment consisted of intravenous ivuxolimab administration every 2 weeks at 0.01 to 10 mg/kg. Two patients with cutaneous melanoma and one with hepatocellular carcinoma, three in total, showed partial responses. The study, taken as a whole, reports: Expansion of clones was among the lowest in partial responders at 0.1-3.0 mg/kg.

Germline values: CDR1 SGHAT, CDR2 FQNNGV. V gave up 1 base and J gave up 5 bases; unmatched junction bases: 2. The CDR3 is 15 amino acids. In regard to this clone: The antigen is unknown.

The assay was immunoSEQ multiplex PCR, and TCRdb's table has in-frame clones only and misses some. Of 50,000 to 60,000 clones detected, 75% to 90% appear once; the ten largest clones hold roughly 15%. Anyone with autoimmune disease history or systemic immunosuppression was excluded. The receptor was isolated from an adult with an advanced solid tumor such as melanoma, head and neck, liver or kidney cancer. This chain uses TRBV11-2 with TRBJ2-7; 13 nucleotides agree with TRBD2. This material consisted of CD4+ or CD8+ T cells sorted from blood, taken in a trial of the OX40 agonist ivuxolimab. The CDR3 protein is CASSLGLAGGNEQYF. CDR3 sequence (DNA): TGTGCCAGCAGCTTAGGACTAGCGGGAGGAAACGAGCAGTACTTC.